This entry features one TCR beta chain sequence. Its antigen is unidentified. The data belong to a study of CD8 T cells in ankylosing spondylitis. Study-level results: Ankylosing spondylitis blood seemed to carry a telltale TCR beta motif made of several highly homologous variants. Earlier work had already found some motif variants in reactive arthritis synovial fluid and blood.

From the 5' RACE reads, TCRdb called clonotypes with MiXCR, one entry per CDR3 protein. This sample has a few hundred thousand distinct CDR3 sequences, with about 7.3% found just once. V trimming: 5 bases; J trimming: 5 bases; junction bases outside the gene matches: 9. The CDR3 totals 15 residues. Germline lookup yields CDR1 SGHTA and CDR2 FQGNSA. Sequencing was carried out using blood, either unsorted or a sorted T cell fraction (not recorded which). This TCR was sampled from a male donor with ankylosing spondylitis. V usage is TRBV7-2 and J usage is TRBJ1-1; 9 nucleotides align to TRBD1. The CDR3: CASSHLQGANTEAFF. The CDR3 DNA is TGTGCCAGCAGCCATCTACAGGGGGCGAATACTGAAGCTTTCTTT.